This T cell receptor beta chain came from a study of beta chain features in type 1 diabetes. As every portion of the isolated RNA was reverse transcribed, the sequencing read expressed TCRB transcripts. This table comes from immunoSEQ multiplex PCR, and its TCRdb copy is limited to in-frame clones, with some not included. The table shows 680,000 or so clones, with roughly an eighth occurring only once. As to this clone: What it recognizes is unknown.

Sorted populations all had greater than 95% purity. Findings of the study overall: Patients with Type 1 diabetes showed moderately but significantly shorter TCRB CDR3s in all four CD4+ subsets.

Sequenced sample: naive CD4+ T cells from blood. The receptor comes from a man between 18 and 35 years old with type 1 diabetes.

CDR3 coding DNA: TGTGCCAGCAGTGAATCTAGCAGCACCCACACCGGGGAGCTGTTTTTT. Its protein product is CASSESSSTHTGELFF. The chain combines TRBV25-1 with TRBJ2-2, with a weak D call TRBD2 (5 bases). The CDR3 consists of 16 residues. Trimming stripped 1 base from V and 3 bases from J, with 12 bases between. Germline CDR1 is MGHDK and CDR2 is SYGVNS. Complete variable domain (other parts from reference TRBV25-1 and TRBJ2-2): EADIYQTPRYLVIGTGKKITLECSQTMGHDKMYWYQQDPGMELHLIHYSYGVNSTEKGDLSSESTVSRIRTEHFPLTLESARPSHTSQYLCASSESSSTHTGELFFGEGSRLTVL.